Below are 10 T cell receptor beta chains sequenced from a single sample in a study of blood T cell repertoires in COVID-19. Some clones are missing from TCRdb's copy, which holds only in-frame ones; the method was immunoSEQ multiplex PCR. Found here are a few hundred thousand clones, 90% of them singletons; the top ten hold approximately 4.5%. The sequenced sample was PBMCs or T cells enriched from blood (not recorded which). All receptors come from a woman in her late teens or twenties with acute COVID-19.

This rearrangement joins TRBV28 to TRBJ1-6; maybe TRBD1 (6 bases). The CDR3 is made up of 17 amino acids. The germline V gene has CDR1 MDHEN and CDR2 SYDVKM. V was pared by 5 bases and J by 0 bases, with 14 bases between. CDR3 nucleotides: TGTGCCAGCAGTCCGGTGCAGGGGAGCTCCTATAATTCACCCCTCCACTTT. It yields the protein CASSPVQGSSYNSPLHF.

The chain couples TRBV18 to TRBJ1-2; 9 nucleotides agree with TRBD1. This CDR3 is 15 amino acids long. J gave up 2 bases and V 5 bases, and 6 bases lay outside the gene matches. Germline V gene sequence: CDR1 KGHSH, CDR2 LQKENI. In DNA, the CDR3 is TGTGCCAGCTCATTCCGGGACAGGGCAAACTATGGCTACACCTTC. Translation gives CASSFRDRANYGYTF.

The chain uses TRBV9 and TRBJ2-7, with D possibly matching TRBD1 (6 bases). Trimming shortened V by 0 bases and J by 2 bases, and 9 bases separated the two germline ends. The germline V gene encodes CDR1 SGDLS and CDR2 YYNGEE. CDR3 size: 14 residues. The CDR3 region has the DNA TGTGCCAGCAGCGTAGGGGACACGACCTACGAGCAGTACTTC. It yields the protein CASSVGDTTYEQYF.

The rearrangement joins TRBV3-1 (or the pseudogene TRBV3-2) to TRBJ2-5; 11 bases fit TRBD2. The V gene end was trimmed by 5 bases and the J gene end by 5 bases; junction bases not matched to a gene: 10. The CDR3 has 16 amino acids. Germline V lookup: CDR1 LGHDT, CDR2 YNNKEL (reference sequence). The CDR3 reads CASSMGVAGGPETQYF. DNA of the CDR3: TGTGCCAGCAGCATGGGGGTAGCGGGAGGGCCGGAGACCCAGTACTTC.

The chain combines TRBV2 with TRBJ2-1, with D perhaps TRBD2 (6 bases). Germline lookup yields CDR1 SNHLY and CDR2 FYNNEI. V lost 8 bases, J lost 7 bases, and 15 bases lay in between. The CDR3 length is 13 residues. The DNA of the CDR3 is TGTGCCAGCCCCGGGGGTGGGGGGAATGAGCAGTTCTTC. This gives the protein CASPGGGGNEQFF.

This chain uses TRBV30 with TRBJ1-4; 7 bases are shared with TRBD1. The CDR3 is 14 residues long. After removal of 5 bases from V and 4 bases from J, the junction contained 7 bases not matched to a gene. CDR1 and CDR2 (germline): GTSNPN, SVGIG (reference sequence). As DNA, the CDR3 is TGTGCCTGGGACAGGGCAGCTAGTAATGAAAAACTGTTTTTT. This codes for CAWDRAASNEKLFF. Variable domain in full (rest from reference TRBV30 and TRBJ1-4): SQTIHQWPATLVQPVGSPLSLECTVEGTSNPNLYWYRQAAGRGLQLLFYSVGIGQISSEVPQNLSASRPQDRQFILSSKKLLLSDSGFYLCAWDRAASNEKLFFGSGTQLSVL.

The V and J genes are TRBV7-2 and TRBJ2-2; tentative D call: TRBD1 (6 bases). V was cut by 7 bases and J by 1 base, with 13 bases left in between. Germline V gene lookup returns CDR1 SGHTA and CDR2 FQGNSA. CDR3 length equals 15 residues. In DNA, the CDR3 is TGTGCCAGCAACCCTGGACAGATGAACACCGGGGAGCTGTTTTTT. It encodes CASNPGQMNTGELFF.

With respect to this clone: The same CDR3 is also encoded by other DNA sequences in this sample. Written as DNA, the CDR3 is TGTGCCAGCAGCTTAGGGGCGCCATACGAGCAGTACTTC. Protein sequence: CASSLGAPYEQYF. The chain is built from TRBV7-2 and TRBJ2-7, with D hard to call. The V gene lost 1 base and the J gene lost 4 bases, with 8 bases spanning the gap. CDR3 length: 13 amino acids. Germline V gene lookup returns CDR1 SGHTA and CDR2 FQGNSA.

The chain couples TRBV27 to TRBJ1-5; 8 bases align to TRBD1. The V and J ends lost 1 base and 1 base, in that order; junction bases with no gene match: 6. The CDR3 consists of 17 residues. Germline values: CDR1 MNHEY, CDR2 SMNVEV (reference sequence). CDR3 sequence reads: CASSLLPGQGSNQPQHF. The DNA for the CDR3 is TGTGCCAGCAGTTTATTACCAGGACAGGGAAGCAATCAGCCCCAGCATTTT.

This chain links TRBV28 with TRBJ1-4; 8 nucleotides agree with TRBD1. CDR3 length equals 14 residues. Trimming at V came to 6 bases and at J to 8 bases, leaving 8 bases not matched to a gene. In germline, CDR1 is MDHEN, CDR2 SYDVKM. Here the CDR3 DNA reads TGTGCCAGCAGACACGGACAGGGATGGGAAAAACTGTTTTTT. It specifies CASRHGQGWEKLFF.